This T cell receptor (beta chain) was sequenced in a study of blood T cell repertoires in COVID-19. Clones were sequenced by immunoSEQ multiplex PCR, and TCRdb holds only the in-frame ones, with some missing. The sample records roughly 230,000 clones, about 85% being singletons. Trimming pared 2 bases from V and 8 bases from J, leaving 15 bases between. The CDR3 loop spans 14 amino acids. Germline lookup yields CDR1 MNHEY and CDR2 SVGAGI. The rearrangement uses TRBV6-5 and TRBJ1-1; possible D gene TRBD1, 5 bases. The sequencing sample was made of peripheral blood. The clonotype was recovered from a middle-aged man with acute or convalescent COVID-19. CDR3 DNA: TGTGCCAGCAGTTACGGCCAGGGCATGAACGAAGCTTTCTTT. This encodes CASSYGQGMNEAFF.